This T cell receptor (beta chain) comes out of a study of shared clonotypes between healthy human individuals. CD8 cells regarded as naive lacked CD45RO, were positively chosen for CCR7, and omitted terminally differentiated effector memory CD45RA+ cells. Recent acute infections and vaccinations were absent in the healthy HIV-negative adult donors. Produced via immunoSEQ multiplex PCR; TCRdb's table is partial and in-frame only. The sample records around 1,900,000 clones, about 93% being singletons. V dropped 0 bases and J dropped 7; count of bases not matched to a gene: 7. The CDR3 sequence is 17 residues long. CDR1 MNHEY and CDR2 SMNVEV come from the germline V gene (reference sequence). Concerning this clone: As yet, its antigen is unknown.

General study results and limits: In general, naive subsets displayed greater estimated richness than memory subsets did. What limited the represented genetic and exposure-history diversity was the small number of donors.

This TCR came from a man younger than 35 in good health. Some clones in this sample may be carry-over from other donors' samples. Sequenced: naive CD8+ T cells from PBMCs. V usage is TRBV27 and J usage is TRBJ2-2; 11 bases align to TRBD2. The CDR3 protein is CASSLSYSTSGGGELFF. The CDR3 region has the DNA TGTGCCAGCAGTTTATCGTATTCAACTAGCGGGGGCGGGGAGCTGTTTTTT.